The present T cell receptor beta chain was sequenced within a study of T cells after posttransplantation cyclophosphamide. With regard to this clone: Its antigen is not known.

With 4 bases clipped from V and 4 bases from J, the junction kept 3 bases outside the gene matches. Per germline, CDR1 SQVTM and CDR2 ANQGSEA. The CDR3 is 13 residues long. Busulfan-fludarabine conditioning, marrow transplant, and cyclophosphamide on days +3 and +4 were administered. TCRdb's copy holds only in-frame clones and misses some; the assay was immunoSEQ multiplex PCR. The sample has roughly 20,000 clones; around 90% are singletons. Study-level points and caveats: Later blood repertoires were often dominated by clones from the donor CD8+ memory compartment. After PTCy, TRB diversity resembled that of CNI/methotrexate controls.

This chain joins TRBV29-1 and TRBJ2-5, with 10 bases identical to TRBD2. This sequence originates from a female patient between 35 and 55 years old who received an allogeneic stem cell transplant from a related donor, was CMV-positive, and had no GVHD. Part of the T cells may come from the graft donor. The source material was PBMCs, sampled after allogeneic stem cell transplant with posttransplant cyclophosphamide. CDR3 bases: TGCAGCGTTGGAGCTAGCGGGAGAGAGACCCAGTACTTC. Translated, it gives CSVGASGRETQYF.